This TCR beta chain was obtained from a study of blood T cell repertoires in COVID-19. CDR3 length: 15 amino acids. The J segment lost 9 bases and the V segment lost 6 bases, leaving 9 bases of the junction unmatched. Per germline, CDR1 MNHEY and CDR2 SVGAGI. This clone was picked up a small number of times. TCRdb's copy holds only in-frame clones and misses some; the assay was immunoSEQ multiplex PCR. Seen here are under 250,000 clones, about nine tenths observed once, and the top ten hold 1.5% to 2%. The chain carries TRBV6-5 and TRBJ1-6; 9 bases are a match to TRBD1. Sequencing used peripheral blood. This TCR was recovered from a woman aged 55-70 years who had recovered from COVID-19. CDR3 DNA: TGTGCCAGCAGAGACTTAACAGGGGGCGGTTCACCCCTCCACTTT. This codes for CASRDLTGGGSPLHF.